The present T cell receptor (beta chain) was sequenced within a study of T cell repertoires in cytomegalovirus infection. Study background: A matching HLA type, together with CMV infection, was signaled by public TCR beta signatures. General study results and limits: There were HLA-C-restricted CMV-specific TCR beta clonotypes dominating the ex vivo response.

The germline CDR1 and CDR2 sequences are KGHDR and SFDVKD. V lost 3 bases and J lost 9; bases outside the gene matches: 9. CDR3 size: 15 residues. MiXCR, run by TCRdb on the reads, gives a single entry per CDR3 protein. Altogether 97,000 or so distinct CDR3 sequences are present, 16% being singletons, with the ten largest covering 8%. At least ten counts were recorded for this clonotype. Its antigen remains unknown. The clonotype originates from a human donor in good health (CMV status not recorded). Some clones in this sample may be carry-over from other donors' samples. Sequenced sample: PBMCs. This chain joins TRBV24-1 and TRBJ2-1; 8 bases match TRBD1. CDR3 protein: CATSDPPRTGTEQFF. DNA of the CDR3: TGTGCCACCAGTGATCCCCCCCGGACAGGGACTGAGCAGTTCTTC.